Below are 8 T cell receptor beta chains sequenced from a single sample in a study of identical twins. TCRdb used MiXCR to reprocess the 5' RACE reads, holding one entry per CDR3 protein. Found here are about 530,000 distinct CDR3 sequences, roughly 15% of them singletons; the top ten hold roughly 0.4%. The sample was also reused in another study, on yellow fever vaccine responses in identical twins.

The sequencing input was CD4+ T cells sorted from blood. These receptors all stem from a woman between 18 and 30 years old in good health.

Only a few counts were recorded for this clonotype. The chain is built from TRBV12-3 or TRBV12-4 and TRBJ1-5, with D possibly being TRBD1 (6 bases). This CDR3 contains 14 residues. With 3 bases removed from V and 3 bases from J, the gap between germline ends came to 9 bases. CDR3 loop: CASSFRDNNQPQHF. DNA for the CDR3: TGTGCCAGCAGTTTTCGGGACAACAATCAGCCCCAGCATTTT.

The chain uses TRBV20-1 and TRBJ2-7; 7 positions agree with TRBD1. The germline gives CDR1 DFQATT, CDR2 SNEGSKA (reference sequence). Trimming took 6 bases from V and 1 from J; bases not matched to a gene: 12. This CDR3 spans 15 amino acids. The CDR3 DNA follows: TGCAGTGCACTACCGACCCGGACAGGTTCCTACGAGCAGTACTTC. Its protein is CSALPTRTGSYEQYF.

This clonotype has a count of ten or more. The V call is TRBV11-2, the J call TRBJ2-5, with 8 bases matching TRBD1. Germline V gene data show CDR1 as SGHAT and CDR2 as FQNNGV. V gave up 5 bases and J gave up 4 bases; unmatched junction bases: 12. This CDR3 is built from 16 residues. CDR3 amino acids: CASSAVPVTGGETQYF. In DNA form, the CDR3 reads TGTGCCAGCAGCGCGGTCCCCGTAACAGGGGGAGAGACCCAGTACTTC.

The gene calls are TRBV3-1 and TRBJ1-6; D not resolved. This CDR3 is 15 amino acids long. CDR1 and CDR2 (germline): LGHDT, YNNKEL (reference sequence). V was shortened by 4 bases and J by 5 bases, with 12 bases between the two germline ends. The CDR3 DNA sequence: TGTGCCAGCAGCCGTTATGGAGCCGATAATTCACCCCTCCACTTT. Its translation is CASSRYGADNSPLHF.

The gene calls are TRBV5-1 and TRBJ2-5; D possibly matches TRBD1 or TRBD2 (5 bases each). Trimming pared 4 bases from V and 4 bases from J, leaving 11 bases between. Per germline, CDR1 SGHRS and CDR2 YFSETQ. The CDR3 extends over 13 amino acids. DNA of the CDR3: TGCGCCAGCAGCCCAGAGGGGAGAGAGACCCAGTACTTC. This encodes CASSPEGRETQYF.

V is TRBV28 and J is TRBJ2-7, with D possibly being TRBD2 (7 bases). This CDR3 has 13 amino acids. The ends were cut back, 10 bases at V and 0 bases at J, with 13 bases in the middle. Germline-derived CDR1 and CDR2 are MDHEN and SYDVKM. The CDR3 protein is CAIGGPSSYEQYF. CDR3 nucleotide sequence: TGTGCCATCGGGGGGCCAAGCTCCTACGAGCAGTACTTC.

This CDR3 is CSARRQGADEQYV. The DNA of the CDR3 is TGCAGTGCTCGCCGACAGGGGGCCGACGAGCAGTACGTC. The rearrangement links TRBV20-1 to TRBJ2-7, with 10 nucleotides matching TRBD1. The CDR3 length is 13 residues. Germline CDR1 DFQATT, CDR2 SNEGSKA (reference sequence). V was pared by 5 bases and J by 5 bases, with 6 bases of the junction left unmatched.

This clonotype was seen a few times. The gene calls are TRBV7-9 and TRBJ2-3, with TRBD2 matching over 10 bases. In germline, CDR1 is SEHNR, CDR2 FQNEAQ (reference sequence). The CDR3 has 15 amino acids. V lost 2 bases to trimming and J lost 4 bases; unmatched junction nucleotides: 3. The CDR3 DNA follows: TGTGCCAGCAGCTTATCGGGACTAGCGCCAGATACGCAGTATTTT. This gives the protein CASSLSGLAPDTQYF.